What follows describes a single TCR beta chain. The antigen remains undetermined. The sample originates from a study of graft-versus-host responses after intestinal transplantation. The V end lost 7 bases, the J end lost 3 bases, and 16 bases lay between the germline ends. The length of the CDR3 is 14 residues. Germline V gives CDR1 MNHEY, CDR2 SMNVEV (reference sequence). TCRdb's table, derived via immunoSEQ multiplex PCR, lists solely in-frame clones and lacks some. The profile covers around 95,000 clones, with roughly nine tenths appearing a single time and over 0.75% taken by the ten largest. Source: unstimulated CD4+ T cells sorted from spleen or lymph node cells, taken before transplant. The chain is built from TRBV27 and TRBJ2-7; weak D call: TRBD1 (6 bases). The TCR comes from a human donor who was the organ donor for an intestinal transplant. CDR3 loop: CASKLRGAHYEQYF. The CDR3 nucleotides read TGTGCCAGCAAGCTCAGGGGCGCCCACTACGAGCAGTACTTC.